These 2 T cell receptor beta chains share one sample of origin, sequenced in a study of cytomegalovirus exposure and HLA in healthy donors. The PCR ran on 60 Vbeta and 13 Jbeta primers. Assay: immunoSEQ multiplex PCR; the TCRdb copy retains only in-frame clones and omits some. The sample holds 130,000 or so clones. The sequenced sample consisted of PBMCs. The receptor set was obtained from a woman aged 40 to 49 in good health and CMV-seropositive.

The rearrangement links TRBV4-3 to TRBJ2-7; 12 nucleotides align to TRBD2. Germline V gene data show CDR1 as LGHNA and CDR2 as YSLEER. Trimming took 4 bases from V and 5 from J; bases not matched to a gene: 3. The CDR3 loop spans 14 amino acids. CDR3 loop: CASSRLAGDHEQYF. The CDR3 nucleotides are TGCGCCAGCAGCCGACTAGCGGGAGATCACGAGCAGTACTTC.

V and J are TRBV6-6 and TRBJ2-5; 9 bases map to TRBD2. J lost 4 bases, V lost 8 bases, and 8 bases had no gene match. From germline, CDR1 is MNHNY and CDR2 SVGAGI (reference sequence). The CDR3 covers 14 residues. The CDR3 sequence is CASELAGDLETQYF. CDR3 DNA sequence: TGTGCCAGCGAACTAGCGGGCGATTTAGAGACCCAGTACTTC.